This T cell receptor beta chain was sequenced during a study of regulatory T cells in long-lasting Graves disease. Study-wide findings and caveats: Patients with persistent Graves' had lower TCR diversity than newly diagnosed patients.

This clonotype was found a few times. Its antigen is unknown. In building TCR beta libraries, iRepertoire HTBI primers were used together with Arm-PCR of CDR3 regions. TCRdb reprocessed the multiplex PCR reads via MiXCR and lists one record per CDR3 protein. Altogether 650,000 to 850,000 distinct CDR3 sequences are present, 25% to 30% being singletons, with the ten largest covering 40% to 50%. As for time point: persistent/refractory GD, antithyroid drugs over 5 years with positive TRAb. PBMCs were the source of the RNA used for TCR sequencing. Staff drew around 8.5 milliliters of peripheral blood into EDTA tubes. The V end was cut by 2 bases, the J end by 11 bases, with 16 bases between. Looked up from germline, CDR1 is SGHTA and CDR2 is FQGNSA. This CDR3 is built from 15 residues.

V and J are TRBV7-2 and TRBJ1-6, with D perhaps TRBD1 (5 bases). The material was peripheral blood mononuclear cells (PBMCs), obtained when the disease was refractory, from a patient treated with antithyroid drugs. The clonotype was recovered from a female donor with Graves disease. The DNA of the CDR3 is TGTGCCAGCAGCTTAACGAGCAGGGCGGCAACACCCCTCCACTTT. Translated, it gives CASSLTSRAATPLHF.